This TCR beta chain was recorded in a study of T cell responses to AZD1222 COVID-19 vaccine. Regarding this clone: The target antigen is unknown.

Study outcomes and limitations: CD4 TCRs linked to vaccination spanned spike, dominating at 160-218 and 743-854.

Clones were read by immunoSEQ multiplex PCR, and TCRdb kept only the in-frame ones, dropping some. Of 95,000 to 130,000 clones in the sample, roughly 84% were seen once. The material was peripheral blood, obtained on day 0 of AZD1222 vaccination. The receptor was isolated from an adult in good health.

CDR3 sequence: CASSSTGEETQYF. CDR3 DNA: TGTGCCAGCAGCTCGACAGGGGAAGAGACCCAGTACTTC. The chain has TRBV6-5 and TRBJ2-5, with 8 bases that match TRBD1. After removal of 6 bases from V and 3 bases from J, the junction contained 3 bases not matched to a gene. The CDR3 is 13 residues long. The germline V gene has CDR1 MNHEY and CDR2 SVGAGI.